This T cell receptor (beta chain) was identified during a study of technical replicates of blood from a few donors. V gave up 2 bases and J gave up 3 bases, with 11 bases separating them. Germline V gene lookup returns CDR1 MDHEN and CDR2 SYDVKM. The CDR3 loop spans 14 amino acids. Sequencing was performed with immunoSEQ multiplex PCR; in TCRdb, only in-frame clones are kept and a portion is missing. Among 65,000 to 80,000 clones, under 99% were seen once, and the ten largest hold over 0.2%. Material for sequencing was T cells isolated from PBMCs. The sequence was collected from a human donor in good health. The rearrangement uses TRBV28 and TRBJ2-7; tentative D call: TRBD2 (6 bases). The CDR3 sequence: CASSLTGEFYEQYF. The DNA for the CDR3 is TGTGCCAGCAGTTTAACGGGAGAGTTCTACGAGCAGTACTTC.